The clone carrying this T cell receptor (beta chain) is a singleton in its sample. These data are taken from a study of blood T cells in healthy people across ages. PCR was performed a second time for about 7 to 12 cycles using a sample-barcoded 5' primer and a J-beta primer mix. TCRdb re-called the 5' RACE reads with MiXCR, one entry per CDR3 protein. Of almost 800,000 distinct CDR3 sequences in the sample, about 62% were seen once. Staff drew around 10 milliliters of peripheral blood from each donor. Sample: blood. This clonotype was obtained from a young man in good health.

This CDR3 reads CASRVSGTVYNSPLHF. CDR3 DNA: TGTGCCAGCAGGGTTTCCGGGACAGTCTATAATTCACCCCTCCACTTT. The V gene is TRBV6-1, the J gene TRBJ1-6; 7 bases map to TRBD1. V gave up 6 bases and J gave up 3 bases; unmatched junction bases: 8. Germline assignment: CDR1 MNHNS and CDR2 SASEGT. This CDR3 contains 16 residues.